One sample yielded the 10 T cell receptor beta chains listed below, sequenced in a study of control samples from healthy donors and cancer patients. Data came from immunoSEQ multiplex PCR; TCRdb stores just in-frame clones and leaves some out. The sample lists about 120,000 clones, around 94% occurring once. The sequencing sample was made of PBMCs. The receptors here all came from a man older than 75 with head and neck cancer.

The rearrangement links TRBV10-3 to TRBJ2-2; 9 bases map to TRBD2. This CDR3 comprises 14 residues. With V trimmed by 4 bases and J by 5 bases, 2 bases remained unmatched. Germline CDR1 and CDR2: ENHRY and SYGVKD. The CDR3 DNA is TGTGCCATCAGTGGGACTAGCGATACCGGGGAGCTGTTTTTT. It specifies CAISGTSDTGELFF.

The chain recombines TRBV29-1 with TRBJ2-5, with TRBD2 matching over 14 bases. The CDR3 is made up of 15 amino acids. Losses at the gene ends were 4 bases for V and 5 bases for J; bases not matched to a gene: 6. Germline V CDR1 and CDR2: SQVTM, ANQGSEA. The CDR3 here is CSVGGLAGARETQYF. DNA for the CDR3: TGCAGCGTTGGGGGACTAGCGGGAGCGAGGGAGACCCAGTACTTC.

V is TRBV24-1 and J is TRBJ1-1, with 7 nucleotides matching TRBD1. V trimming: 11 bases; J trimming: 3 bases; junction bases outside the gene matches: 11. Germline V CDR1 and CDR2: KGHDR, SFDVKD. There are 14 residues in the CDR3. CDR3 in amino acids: CANKGAPGDTEAFF. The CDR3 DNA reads TGTGCCAACAAGGGGGCTCCCGGTGACACTGAAGCTTTCTTT.

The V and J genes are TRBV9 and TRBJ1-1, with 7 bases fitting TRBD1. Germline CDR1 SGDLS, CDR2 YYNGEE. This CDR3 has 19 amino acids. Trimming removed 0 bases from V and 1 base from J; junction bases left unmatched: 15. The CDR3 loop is CASSVGPPAHRGENTEAFF. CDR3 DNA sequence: TGTGCCAGCAGCGTAGGGCCCCCCGCTCACAGGGGTGAGAACACTGAAGCTTTCTTT.

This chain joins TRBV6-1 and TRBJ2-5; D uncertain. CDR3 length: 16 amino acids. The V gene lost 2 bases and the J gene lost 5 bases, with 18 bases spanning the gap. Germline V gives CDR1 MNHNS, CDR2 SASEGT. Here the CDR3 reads CASSESGHLFSETQYF. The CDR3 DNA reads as TGTGCCAGCAGTGAATCGGGCCACCTTTTCTCCGAGACCCAGTACTTC.

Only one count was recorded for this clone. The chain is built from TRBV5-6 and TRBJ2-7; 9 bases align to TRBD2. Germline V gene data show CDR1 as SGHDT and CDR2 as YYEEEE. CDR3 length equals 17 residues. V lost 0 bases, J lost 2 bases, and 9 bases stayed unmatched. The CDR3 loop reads CASSLVGLAGLPYEQYF. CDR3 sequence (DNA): TGTGCCAGCAGCTTGGTAGGCCTAGCGGGACTCCCCTACGAGCAGTACTTC.

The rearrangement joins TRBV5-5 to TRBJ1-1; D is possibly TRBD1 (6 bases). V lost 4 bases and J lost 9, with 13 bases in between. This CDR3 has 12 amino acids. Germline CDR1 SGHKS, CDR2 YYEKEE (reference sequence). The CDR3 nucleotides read TGTGCCAGCAGCCCAGGACAGCATCAAGCTTTCTTT. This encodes CASSPGQHQAFF. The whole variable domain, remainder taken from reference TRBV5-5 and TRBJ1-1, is DAGVTQSPTHLIKTRGQQVTLRCSPISGHKSVSWYQQVLGQGPQFIFQYYEKEERGRGNFPDRFSARQFPNYSSELNVNALLLGDSALYLCASSPGQHQAFFGQGTRLTVV.

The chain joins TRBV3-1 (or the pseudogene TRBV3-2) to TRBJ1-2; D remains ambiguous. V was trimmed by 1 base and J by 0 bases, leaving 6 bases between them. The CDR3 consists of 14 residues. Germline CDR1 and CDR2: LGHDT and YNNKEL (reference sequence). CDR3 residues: CASSQALTNYGYTF. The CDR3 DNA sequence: TGTGCCAGCAGCCAAGCCTTGACTAACTATGGCTACACCTTC.

The CDR3 coding sequence is TGCGCCAGCAGCCAGGACAGGGGGCGCCTAATAGGCAATACGCAGTATTTT. Encoded protein: CASSQDRGRLIGNTQYF. The V and J genes are TRBV4-3 and TRBJ2-3, with TRBD1 identical over 11 bases. The germline V gene encodes CDR1 LGHNA and CDR2 YSLEER. After removal of 3 bases from V and 7 bases from J, the junction contained 12 bases not matched to a gene. The CDR3 is made up of 17 amino acids.

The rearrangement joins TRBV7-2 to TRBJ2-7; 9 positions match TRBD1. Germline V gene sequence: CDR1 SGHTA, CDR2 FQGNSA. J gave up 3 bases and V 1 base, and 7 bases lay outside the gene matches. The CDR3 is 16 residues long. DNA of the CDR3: TGTGCCAGCAGCTTAGGGGGAGGACAGGGGATCTACGAGCAGTACTTC. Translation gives CASSLGGGQGIYEQYF.